Presented here are 27 T cell receptor beta chains from one specimen sequenced in a study of OX40 agonist ivuxolimab in advanced cancers. Measured with immunoSEQ multiplex PCR; TCRdb has only the in-frame clones, and not every one. The sample has roughly 100,000 clones, roughly 89% seen once. Sequenced material: CD4+ or CD8+ T cells sorted from blood, taken in a trial of the OX40 agonist ivuxolimab. These receptors came from an adult with an advanced solid tumor such as melanoma, head and neck, liver or kidney cancer.

The V gene is TRBV5-1, the J gene TRBJ2-1; 10 bases agree with TRBD2. Germline CDR1 is SGHRS and CDR2 is YFSETQ. The junction had 10 bases not matched to a gene; V was cut back by 1 base and J by 9 bases. The CDR3 runs to 16 residues. The CDR3 DNA sequence: TGCGCCAGCAGCTTGACAGCGGGAGGGCCCCCCGGTGAGCAGTTCTTC. It codes for CASSLTAGGPPGEQFF.

CDR3 residues: CIYRPYSNQPQHF. The CDR3 bases are TGTATCTACAGACCCTATAGCAATCAGCCCCAGCATTTT. The V and J genes are TRBV5-3 and TRBJ1-5, with no clear D. TRBV5-3 is reported as an ORF; its role is uncertain. The CDR3 is 13 residues long.

This clone has a single count. The J gene is TRBJ1-5, the V gene TRBV28, with unresolved D. The V gene lost 3 bases and the J gene lost 5 bases, with 8 bases spanning the gap. Germline assignment: CDR1 MDHEN and CDR2 SYDVKM. The CDR3 has 13 amino acids. In DNA form, the CDR3 reads TGTGCCAGCAGTTTCTTGAGGGATCAGCCCCAGCATTTT. Its protein product is CASSFLRDQPQHF.

This CDR3 is CASSPRGYLSYTF. The CDR3 nucleotides are TGTGCCAGTAGTCCCCGGGGGTATCTATCTTACACCTTC. The V and J genes are TRBV19 and TRBJ1-2; tentative D call: TRBD1 (5 bases). Trimming stripped 5 bases from V and 11 bases from J, with 18 bases between. The CDR3 extends over 13 amino acids. Germline CDR1 reads LNHDA; CDR2 reads SQIVND (reference sequence).

This chain uses TRBV7-2 with TRBJ1-5, with D unclear. Germline V gives CDR1 SGHTA, CDR2 FQGNSA. The CDR3 extends over 13 amino acids. Trimming shortened V by 3 bases and J by 6 bases, and 9 bases separated the two germline ends. CDR3 sequence: CASSLYNSQPQHF. The CDR3 DNA reads TGTGCCAGCAGCTTGTACAATTCTCAGCCCCAGCATTTT.

This chain joins TRBV2 and TRBJ1-5; the match to TRBD1 covers 8 bases. V dropped 7 bases and J dropped 9; count of bases not matched to a gene: 11. Germline V gives CDR1 SNHLY, CDR2 FYNNEI. The CDR3 runs to 14 residues. CDR3 in DNA: TGTGCCAGCAAGGGGACAGGCGCCGGAGGGCCCCAGCATTTT. Its protein is CASKGTGAGGPQHF.

The chain has TRBV5-1 and TRBJ2-3; D perhaps matches TRBD2 (5 bases). Trimming cost V 6 bases and J 2 bases, with 16 bases left between them. CDR3 length: 15 residues. Looked up from germline, CDR1 is SGHRS and CDR2 is YFSETQ. CDR3 DNA: TGCGCCAGCACCTCCTTCAAGCGGCACACAGATACGCAGTATTTT. It specifies CASTSFKRHTDTQYF.

The V gene is TRBV9, the J gene TRBJ1-2; D is uncertain. The V end was cut by 3 bases, the J end by 2 bases, with 14 bases between. Germline V gene data show CDR1 as SGDLS and CDR2 as YYNGEE. The CDR3 totals 15 residues. CDR3: CASSAGGRRNYGYTF. CDR3 bases: TGTGCCAGCAGCGCCGGAGGAAGGAGAAACTATGGCTACACCTTC. Looking up the rest from reference TRBV9 and TRBJ1-2 gives the full variable domain: DSGVTQTPKHLITATGQRVTLRCSPRSGDLSVYWYQQSLDQGLQFLIQYYNGEERAKGNILERFSAQQFPDLHSELNLSSLELGDSALYFCASSAGGRRNYGYTFGSGTRLTVV.

The CDR3 loop is CASSFGAASDEQFF. The CDR3, as DNA: TGTGCCAGCAGCTTTGGCGCAGCTTCGGATGAGCAGTTCTTC. V and J are TRBV7-2 and TRBJ2-1; D gene unclear. The V gene lost 3 bases and the J gene lost 8 bases, with 14 bases spanning the gap. This CDR3 has 14 amino acids. Germline V gene lookup returns CDR1 SGHTA and CDR2 FQGNSA.

Note on this clone: The junction departs from germline at one end; a sequencing error may be responsible. V is TRBV6-1 and J is TRBJ2-3, with TRBD2 identical over 12 bases. The CDR3 spans 16 residues. Germline V gives CDR1 MNHNS, CDR2 SASEGT. The CDR3 loop reads CASSEGLAGIADTQYF. As DNA, the CDR3 is TGTGCCAGCAGCGAAGGACTAGCGGGAATCGCAGATACGCAGTATTTT.

This chain connects TRBV7-2 to TRBJ1-2; D ambiguous. The CDR3 has 14 residues. Germline lookup yields CDR1 SGHTA and CDR2 FQGNSA. Trimming pared 0 bases from V and 4 bases from J, leaving 9 bases between. Here the CDR3 DNA reads TGTGCCAGCAGCTTAGCGCGGGTACCCTATGGCTACACCTTC. Translating it yields CASSLARVPYGYTF.

The count of this clone is one. This chain uses TRBV6-5 with TRBJ1-2, with 7 bases fitting TRBD1. Germline V gene lookup returns CDR1 MNHEY and CDR2 SVGAGI. V was clipped by 6 bases and J by 4 bases; unmatched bases: 8. The CDR3 runs to 14 residues. CDR3 nucleotides: TGTGCCAGCAGCAATACAGGGGCGGGCTATGGCTACACCTTC. Translating gives CASSNTGAGYGYTF.

A remark on this clone: One end of the junction varies from germline; a read error may be responsible. The chain links TRBV7-7 to TRBJ2-1; maybe TRBD2 (5 bases). The CDR3 totals 15 residues. CDR1 is SSHAT and CDR2 is FNYEAQ in the germline V gene (reference sequence). Written as DNA, the CDR3 is TGTGCTAGCAGCTTACTGGCGGGCTCCTACAATGAGCAGTTCTTC. It specifies CASSLLAGSYNEQFF.

The rearrangement joins TRBV7-6 to TRBJ2-3; no reliable D call. V was cut by 2 bases and J by 0 bases, with 9 bases left in between. The CDR3 covers 15 residues. Germline V lookup: CDR1 SGHVS, CDR2 FNYEAQ. This chain's CDR3 is CASSLTGVSTDTQYF. Written as DNA, the CDR3 is TGTGCCAGCAGCTTAACGGGCGTGAGCACAGATACGCAGTATTTT.

This clone was picked up one time. The rearrangement joins TRBV7-3 to TRBJ2-3, with TRBD2 matching 7 bases. V lost 2 bases, J lost 7 bases, and 12 bases stayed unmatched. Germline CDR1 and CDR2: SGHTA and FQGTGA. This CDR3 contains 16 residues. The CDR3 region is CASSLAPGGGLNTQYF. DNA for the CDR3: TGTGCCAGCAGCTTAGCCCCCGGGGGAGGGCTAAATACGCAGTATTTT.

The rearrangement joins TRBV7-2 to TRBJ2-2, with unresolved D. This CDR3 contains 12 residues. CDR1 is SGHTA and CDR2 is FQGNSA in the germline V gene. Trimming removed 5 bases at V and 7 bases at J, with 8 bases between. The CDR3 reads CASSPLLGELFF. The CDR3 bases are TGTGCCAGCAGCCCCCTCCTCGGGGAGCTGTTTTTT.

The chain links TRBV29-1 to TRBJ1-5, with 7 bases identical to TRBD1. There are 13 residues in the CDR3. V lost 6 bases to trimming and J lost 3 bases; unmatched junction nucleotides: 5. CDR1 SQVTM and CDR2 ANQGSEA come from the germline V gene. The CDR3 DNA reads as TGCAGCGTCCAGGGGACAGTCAATCAGCCCCAGCATTTT. Amino acid sequence: CSVQGTVNQPQHF.

The chain carries TRBV5-1 and TRBJ1-2; 8 nucleotides line up with TRBD1. The germline gives CDR1 SGHRS, CDR2 YFSETQ. The CDR3 is 14 residues long. V lost 4 bases, J lost 4 bases, and 6 bases stayed unmatched. CDR3 sequence: CASSLTTGAYGYTF. The CDR3 DNA reads TGCGCCAGCAGCCTAACGACAGGGGCCTATGGCTACACCTTC.

This clone was recorded a few times. V usage is TRBV28 and J usage is TRBJ1-1; 9 bases are a match to TRBD1. The CDR3 runs to 15 residues. CDR1 MDHEN and CDR2 SYDVKM come from the germline V gene. After removal of 5 bases from V and 5 bases from J, the junction contained 9 bases not matched to a gene. CDR3 DNA: TGTGCCAGCAGTCCCGGACAGGGGACGGGAACTGAAGCTTTCTTT. Amino acid sequence: CASSPGQGTGTEAFF.

For this clone: Other DNA variants within this sample encode the same CDR3. The V and J genes are TRBV5-1 and TRBJ1-2; 12 bases are shared with TRBD1. From germline, CDR1 is SGHRS and CDR2 YFSETQ. This CDR3 spans 18 amino acids. V lost 0 bases, J lost 8 bases, and 14 bases stayed unmatched. The CDR3 protein is CASSLDIRSRDRGRGYTF. CDR3 nucleotide sequence: TGCGCCAGCAGCTTGGATATTCGGTCGCGGGACAGGGGGCGCGGCTACACCTTC.

V usage is TRBV5-5 and J usage is TRBJ2-4; the match to TRBD1 covers 8 bases. CDR3 length: 17 amino acids. The germline gives CDR1 SGHKS, CDR2 YYEKEE (reference sequence). The junction had 6 bases not matched to a gene; V was cut back by 0 bases and J by 1 base. CDR3 sequence: CASSLGTGTPAKNIQYF. CDR3 nucleotides: TGTGCCAGCAGCTTGGGGACAGGGACCCCTGCCAAAAACATTCAGTACTTC.

The chain joins TRBV19 to TRBJ2-3, with D tentatively TRBD1 or TRBD2 (6 bases each). The CDR3 runs to 15 residues. V lost 1 base, J lost 5 bases, and 13 bases lay in between. From germline, CDR1 is LNHDA and CDR2 SQIVND (reference sequence). The CDR3 DNA follows: TGTGCCAGTAGTATAGTTGGGGGGCGAGAAGATACGCAGTATTTT. Protein: CASSIVGGREDTQYF.

The chain recombines TRBV18 with TRBJ1-1, with 7 bases identical to TRBD1. The germline gives CDR1 KGHSH, CDR2 LQKENI. The V and J ends lost 3 bases and 0 bases, in that order; junction bases with no gene match: 7. This CDR3 spans 16 amino acids. The CDR3 DNA sequence: TGTGCCAGCTCACCCTTACGACAGGGCCTGAACACTGAAGCTTTCTTT. Its translation: CASSPLRQGLNTEAFF.

The CDR3 region is CASSYSIRGTQYF. The DNA of the CDR3 is TGTGCCAGCAGTTACTCCATTAGAGGGACCCAGTACTTC. The chain employs TRBV6-6 and TRBJ2-5, with unresolved D. V lost 0 bases and J lost 7, with 9 bases in between. The CDR3 extends over 13 amino acids. Looked up from germline, CDR1 is MNHNY and CDR2 is SVGAGI (reference sequence).

The rearrangement links TRBV2 to TRBJ1-1; tentative D call: TRBD1 (6 bases). V was shortened by 4 bases and J by 7 bases, with 13 bases between the two germline ends. CDR3 length: 13 amino acids. Germline V gene sequence: CDR1 SNHLY, CDR2 FYNNEI. The CDR3 is CASSVRGRGEAFF. CDR3 coding DNA: TGTGCCAGCAGTGTCAGGGGAAGGGGTGAAGCTTTCTTT.

The gene calls are TRBV30 and TRBJ1-1, with 10 bases aligning to TRBD1. The CDR3 is 12 residues long. Germline V CDR1 and CDR2: GTSNPN, SVGIG (reference sequence). The CDR3 DNA follows: TGTGCAGGGGGGACAGGGGACGCTGAAGCTTTCTTT. This gives the protein CAGGTGDAEAFF. The entire variable domain, with the rest obtained from reference TRBV30 and TRBJ1-1, is as follows: SQTIHQWPATLVQPVGSPLSLECTVEGTSNPNLYWYRQAAGRGLQLLFYSVGIGQISSEVPQNLSASRPQDRQFILSSKKLLLSDSGFYLCAGGTGDAEAFFGQGTRLTVV.

This chain links TRBV29-1 with TRBJ2-2; D tentatively reads TRBD1 or TRBD2 (6 bases each). The CDR3 has 14 residues. Germline V gives CDR1 SQVTM, CDR2 ANQGSEA. Deletions cut 7 bases from V and 5 bases from J, with 17 bases between. CDR3 coding DNA: TGCAGCGCTTCAAGCGGAGGGGGAACCGGGGAGCTGTTTTTT. Translated: CSASSGGGTGELFF.